The 29 T cell receptor beta chains given below trace back to one sample, sequenced in a study of cytomegalovirus exposure and HLA in healthy donors. The PCR ran on 60 Vbeta and 13 Jbeta primers. Sequencing used immunoSEQ multiplex PCR; TCRdb keeps in-frame clones, though not all of them. Of around 100,000 clones in the sample, under 70% were seen once. Material for sequencing was PBMCs. Receptors originate from a man aged 18 to 30 in good health and CMV-seropositive.

This chain links TRBV4-2 with TRBJ1-2; TRBD1 is a possible D gene (5 bases). Per germline, CDR1 LGHNA and CDR2 YNFKEQ. The germline V and J ends were trimmed by 4 bases and 3 bases, with 15 bases remaining between them. The CDR3 totals 15 residues. The CDR3 region has the DNA TGTGCCAGCAGCCCGGAGGGGAGGGTGGACTATGGCTACACCTTC. It specifies CASSPEGRVDYGYTF.

The chain joins TRBV5-6 to TRBJ2-7; D might be TRBD1 (6 bases). Germline V CDR1 and CDR2: SGHDT, YYEEEE. CDR3 length equals 14 residues. Trimming took off 5 bases at V and 7 bases at J, with 19 bases between the two ends. CDR3 protein: CASSSEWVRGEQYV. In DNA, the CDR3 is TGTGCCAGCAGTTCCGAGTGGGTCAGGGGAGAGCAGTACGTC.

This clone has a handful of counts. The genes are TRBV7-2 and TRBJ2-5; D might be TRBD2 (5 bases). This CDR3 is 13 amino acids long. The V gene lost 5 bases and the J gene lost 7 bases, with 14 bases spanning the gap. Per germline, CDR1 SGHTA and CDR2 FQGNSA. As DNA, the CDR3 is TGTGCCAGCAGCCTCGCTAGAGGAGGGACCCAGTACTTC. As protein: CASSLARGGTQYF.

This chain connects TRBV5-6 to TRBJ2-2, with D maybe TRBD2 (6 bases). The CDR3 consists of 15 residues. The V end lost 1 base, the J end lost 3 bases, and 10 bases lay between the germline ends. Germline CDR1 is SGHDT and CDR2 is YYEEEE. The CDR3 loop is CASSLWDSYTGELFF. DNA of the CDR3: TGTGCCAGCAGCTTGTGGGACTCATACACCGGGGAGCTGTTTTTT.

The chain joins TRBV7-2 to TRBJ2-5, with D maybe TRBD2 (6 bases). Trimming stripped 5 bases from V and 2 bases from J, with 12 bases between. Per the germline V gene, CDR1 is SGHTA and CDR2 is FQGNSA. The CDR3 has 14 amino acids. The CDR3 is CASSRLEGQETQYF. CDR3 sequence (DNA): TGTGCCAGCAGCCGACTAGAGGGGCAAGAGACCCAGTACTTC.

This clone was detected a few times. This chain joins TRBV28 and TRBJ2-7, with D perhaps matching TRBD2 (7 bases). The CDR3 is 15 amino acids. Trimming took off 5 bases at V and 9 bases at J, with 23 bases between the two ends. The germline gives CDR1 MDHEN, CDR2 SYDVKM. The CDR3 DNA sequence: TGTGCCAGCAGTCCCCGAGATCGGGGGGCGAAGGGGCAGTACGTC. Its translation: CASSPRDRGAKGQYV.

The V call is TRBV6-5, the J call TRBJ1-2, with D perhaps matching TRBD1 (6 bases). Trimming stripped 5 bases from V and 2 bases from J, with 12 bases between. The V gene's germline CDR1 is MNHEY and CDR2 SVGAGI. The CDR3 totals 14 residues. The CDR3 nucleotides read TGTGCCAGCAGTGACAGGTCAGGGAACTATGGCTACACCTTC. It yields the protein CASSDRSGNYGYTF.

The chain joins TRBV10-3 to TRBJ2-7; D not resolved. CDR3 length: 14 amino acids. The ends were cut back, 4 bases at V and 0 bases at J, with 10 bases in the middle. The germline gives CDR1 ENHRY, CDR2 SYGVKD. CDR3: CAISALESSYEQYV. DNA for the CDR3: TGTGCCATCAGTGCACTGGAGAGCTCCTACGAGCAGTACGTC.

The V call is TRBV4-1, the J call TRBJ2-1, with 11 bases matching TRBD1. The germline CDR1 and CDR2 sequences are MGHRA and YSYEKL. After removal of 3 bases from V and 9 bases from J, the junction contained 7 bases not matched to a gene. There are 15 residues in the CDR3. The chain's CDR3 is CASSHHRTGGGEQFF. The CDR3 DNA is TGCGCCAGCAGCCATCACCGGACAGGGGGCGGTGAGCAGTTCTTC.

By its share, this clone is medium-sized. The J gene is TRBJ1-6, the V gene TRBV28, with TRBD1 matching over 8 bases. V shed 5 bases, J shed 4 bases, and the junction held 10 bases outside the gene matches. Germline V gene data show CDR1 as MDHEN and CDR2 as SYDVKM. This CDR3 is 17 amino acids long. The CDR3 reads CASSPVGQGNYNSPLHF. CDR3 coding DNA: TGTGCCAGCAGTCCCGTCGGACAGGGAAATTATAATTCACCCCTCCACTTT.

The chain couples TRBV25-1 to TRBJ1-1; 10 bases align to TRBD1. Looked up from germline, CDR1 is MGHDK and CDR2 is SYGVNS. CDR3 length: 15 amino acids. After removal of 3 bases from V and 3 bases from J, the junction contained 4 bases not matched to a gene. The CDR3 nucleotides are TGTGCCAGCAGTGACGCCGGGACAGGGGACACTGAAGCTTTCTTT. Its protein product is CASSDAGTGDTEAFF. The full variable domain, rest sourced from reference TRBV25-1 and TRBJ1-1, is EADIYQTPRYLVIGTGKKITLECSQTMGHDKMYWYQQDPGMELHLIHYSYGVNSTEKGDLSSESTVSRIRTEHFPLTLESARPSHTSQYLCASSDAGTGDTEAFFGQGTRLTVV.

The chain links TRBV7-9 to TRBJ2-1, with D possibly being TRBD1 (6 bases). Germline V gene data show CDR1 as SEHNR and CDR2 as FQNEAQ (reference sequence). Trimming removed 7 bases from V and 2 bases from J, with 18 bases in between. This CDR3 is built from 16 residues. Here the CDR3 reads CASTSAPGATYNEQFF. Written as DNA, the CDR3 is TGTGCCAGCACCTCGGCCCCAGGGGCCACCTACAATGAGCAGTTCTTC.

V usage is TRBV6-6 and J usage is TRBJ1-1, with a weak D call TRBD1 (6 bases). The V gene lost 6 bases and the J gene lost 3 bases, with 11 bases spanning the gap. The CDR3 extends over 13 amino acids. Germline values: CDR1 MNHNY, CDR2 SVGAGI (reference sequence). CDR3 protein: CASSRTADTEAFF. The CDR3 nucleotides are TGTGCCAGCAGCCGGACAGCCGACACTGAAGCTTTCTTT.

Comment on this clone: One end of the junction does not line up with germline, which may come from a read error. V and J are TRBV7-9 and TRBJ1-2; D not certain. The CDR3 loop spans 13 amino acids. Germline-derived CDR1 and CDR2 are SEHNR and FQNEAQ (reference sequence). The DNA for the CDR3 is TGTTCCAGCAGCTCACGCGTGTACTATGGCTACACCTTC. Translation gives CSSSSRVYYGYTF.

This clone showed up just a few times. The V and J genes are TRBV4-1 and TRBJ1-1, with 10 bases lining up with TRBD1. J was trimmed by 5 bases and V by 4 bases; bases with no gene match: 7. The CDR3 consists of 15 residues. The germline V gene has CDR1 MGHRA and CDR2 YSYEKL. CDR3 nucleotide sequence: TGCGCCAGCAGCCCGCGACAGGGGGCAGGAACTGAAGCTTTCTTT. It codes for CASSPRQGAGTEAFF.

The V call is TRBV2, the J call TRBJ1-5, with TRBD1 matching over 12 bases. Germline assignment: CDR1 SNHLY and CDR2 FYNNEI. This CDR3 region has 23 residues. Unmatched junction bases numbered 19, after V lost 0 bases and J lost 1 base. CDR3 sequence (DNA): TGTGCCAGCAGTGAAGCGTGGGGGACAGGGGGCGGTGGTTATCGCGAGAGCAATCAGCCCCAGCATTTT. Translating it yields CASSEAWGTGGGGYRESNQPQHF.

Concerning this clone: Other nucleotide sequences from this sample produce the same CDR3. V usage is TRBV7-9 and J usage is TRBJ2-1; 11 positions match TRBD2. The V and J ends lost 4 bases and 3 bases, in that order; junction bases with no gene match: 5. Germline CDR1 and CDR2: SEHNR and FQNEAQ (reference sequence). This CDR3 comprises 16 residues. The CDR3 DNA reads TGTGCCAGCAGCTCACGACTAGCGGGGAGCTACAATGAGCAGTTCTTC. Its translation is CASSSRLAGSYNEQFF.

This clone was detected only a few times. V and J are TRBV18 and TRBJ1-1; D not resolved. Germline values: CDR1 KGHSH, CDR2 LQKENI. V was trimmed by 6 bases and J by 3 bases, leaving 8 bases between them. The CDR3 consists of 12 residues. The CDR3 nucleotides read TGTGCCAGCTCCCCTGCAGACACTGAAGCTTTCTTT. Translating it yields CASSPADTEAFF.

Notes on this clone: Other DNA sequences in this sample translate to the same CDR3. The rearrangement links TRBV27 to TRBJ1-6; no clear D gene. Germline V lookup: CDR1 MNHEY, CDR2 SMNVEV (reference sequence). The V gene lost 2 bases and the J gene lost 9 bases, with 11 bases spanning the gap. The CDR3 has 14 amino acids. The CDR3 nucleotides read TGTGCCAGCAGTTTACGGGGAGGTGCTTCACCCCTCCACTTT. It yields the protein CASSLRGGASPLHF.

The chain uses TRBV4-2 and TRBJ2-2, with TRBD2 identical over 10 bases. The CDR3 is made up of 17 amino acids. J was trimmed by 5 bases and V by 1 base; bases with no gene match: 7. Germline V CDR1 and CDR2: LGHNA, YNFKEQ. The CDR3 DNA is TGTGCCAGCAGCCAAGCTGTATCGACTAGCGGGACCGGGGAGCTGTTTTTT. Its translation is CASSQAVSTSGTGELFF.

The chain has TRBV5-1 and TRBJ2-1; 8 positions agree with TRBD1. Germline CDR1 is SGHRS and CDR2 is YFSETQ. V dropped 0 bases and J dropped 7; count of bases not matched to a gene: 6. The CDR3 totals 15 residues. The CDR3: CASSLDAGGANEQFF. CDR3 in DNA: TGCGCCAGCAGCTTGGACGCAGGGGGCGCGAATGAGCAGTTCTTC.

The J gene is TRBJ2-5, the V gene TRBV6-6; possibly TRBD2 for D (6 bases). Trimming took 5 bases from V and 5 from J, leaving 12 bases between them. CDR1 is MNHNY, CDR2 SVGAGI, per germline (reference sequence). This CDR3 is 13 amino acids long. The CDR3 DNA reads as TGTGCCAGCAGTCGGACTAACGGGGAGACCCAGTACTTC. Translating it yields CASSRTNGETQYF.

In this sample, this clone turned up a few times. The chain combines TRBV4-2 with TRBJ1-6; D perhaps matches TRBD1 (6 bases). Trimming stripped 1 base from V and 5 bases from J, with 6 bases between. CDR3 size: 14 residues. Germline CDR1 LGHNA, CDR2 YNFKEQ. Here the CDR3 DNA reads TGTGCCAGCAGCCAAGGGACAGATAATTCACCCCTCCACTTT. As protein: CASSQGTDNSPLHF.

The V call is TRBV19, the J call TRBJ1-2; D is unresolved. Trimming removed 5 bases at V and 4 bases at J, with 14 bases between. The germline V gene encodes CDR1 LNHDA and CDR2 SQIVND (reference sequence). The CDR3 covers 14 residues. The CDR3 spells CASSGSRASYGYTF. In DNA, the CDR3 is TGTGCCAGTAGTGGGTCGAGGGCTTCCTATGGCTACACCTTC.

The V gene is TRBV5-1, the J gene TRBJ2-1; D ambiguous. V lost 4 bases and J lost 2, with 16 bases in between. Germline V gene sequence: CDR1 SGHRS, CDR2 YFSETQ. The CDR3 length is 16 residues. CDR3 amino acids: CASSLIAEVTYNEQFF. The CDR3 DNA reads TGCGCCAGCAGCCTCATTGCAGAGGTCACCTACAATGAGCAGTTCTTC.

The rearrangement uses TRBV6-5 and TRBJ1-4, with D uncertain. Trimming pared 4 bases from V and 14 bases from J, leaving 17 bases between. There are 13 residues in the CDR3. Germline loops: CDR1 MNHEY, CDR2 SVGAGI. CDR3 in DNA: TGTGCCAGCAGTTCAAAAACTTCGCGCCGGCTGTTTTTT. It encodes CASSSKTSRRLFF.

This clone turned up a few times. V gene TRBV7-2 combines with J gene TRBJ2-3; 9 bases are a match to TRBD1. Looked up from germline, CDR1 is SGHTA and CDR2 is FQGNSA. The CDR3 sequence is 17 residues long. Trimming at V came to 1 base and at J to 4 bases, leaving 9 bases not matched to a gene. CDR3 residues: CASSLGYGQGFADTQYF. The DNA of the CDR3 is TGTGCCAGCAGCTTAGGGTACGGACAGGGGTTTGCAGATACGCAGTATTTT.

The chain carries TRBV15 and TRBJ2-5; 9 bases fit TRBD1. The V gene's germline CDR1 is LNHNV and CDR2 YYDKDF (reference sequence). V was clipped by 1 base and J by 4 bases; unmatched bases: 4. The CDR3 totals 15 residues. This CDR3 reads CATSRGQGVGETQYF. As DNA, the CDR3 is TGTGCCACCAGCAGAGGACAGGGGGTTGGAGAGACCCAGTACTTC.

This chain connects TRBV7-3 to TRBJ2-2, with D tentatively TRBD1 (5 bases). This CDR3 spans 13 amino acids. Germline lookup yields CDR1 SGHTA and CDR2 FQGTGA. With 5 bases removed from V and 6 bases from J, the gap between germline ends came to 10 bases. The CDR3 protein is CASSAGQSGELFF. The CDR3 region has the DNA TGTGCCAGCAGCGCAGGACAATCCGGGGAGCTGTTTTTT. The full variable domain, in which reference TRBV7-3 and TRBJ2-2 provide the parts outside the CDR3, is GAGVSQTPSNKVTEKGKYVELRCDPISGHTALYWYRQSLGQGPEFLIYFQGTGAADDSGLPNDRFFAVRPEGSVSTLKIQRTERGDSAVYLCASSAGQSGELFFGEGSRLTVL.